The 15 T cell receptor beta chains reported below all come from one sample, sequenced in a study of cytomegalovirus exposure and HLA in healthy donors. Vbeta (60) and Jbeta (13) primers were used in the PCR. The repertoire was sequenced with immunoSEQ multiplex PCR; TCRdb's copy has only in-frame clones and lacks some. The data hold about 100,000 clones, with roughly 80% observed a single time. The specimen sequenced was PBMCs. The receptor source for this set is a male donor in good health and CMV-seropositive.

This clone appeared once. The chain combines TRBV5-1 with TRBJ2-1; TRBD2 matches at 7 bases. The CDR3 is 15 residues long. Germline V gives CDR1 SGHRS, CDR2 YFSETQ. V gave up 4 bases and J gave up 6 bases; unmatched junction bases: 10. CDR3 sequence (DNA): TGCGCCAGCAGCCTCCGACTAGCTGGGGCCAATGAGCAGTTCTTC. Its translation: CASSLRLAGANEQFF.

DNA for the CDR3: TGTGCCAGCAGTTTATTCGCGGGTTCCAGCATGAACACTGAAGCTTTCTTT. Translated: CASSLFAGSSMNTEAFF. V is TRBV27 and J is TRBJ1-1; D unresolved. CDR1 is MNHEY, CDR2 SMNVEV, per germline (reference sequence). This CDR3 comprises 17 residues. The V end was cut by 1 base, the J end by 0 bases, with 15 bases between.

This sequence joins TRBV4-3 and TRBJ1-1, with D possibly matching TRBD1 (5 bases). V was pared by 9 bases and J by 8 bases, with 13 bases between. From germline, CDR1 is LGHNA and CDR2 YSLEER. The CDR3 totals 11 residues. CDR3 sequence (DNA): TGCGCCAGTAACCAGGGTGGAGAAGCTTTCTTT. Encoded protein: CASNQGGEAFF.

The chain recombines TRBV5-5 with TRBJ1-5; a weak D match, TRBD1 (5 bases). There are 15 residues in the CDR3. Germline CDR1 is SGHKS and CDR2 is YYEKEE (reference sequence). V lost 0 bases, J lost 5 bases, and 12 bases lay in between. The CDR3 protein is CASSLEGRGDQPQHF. CDR3 sequence (DNA): TGTGCCAGCAGCTTGGAAGGTCGGGGGGATCAGCCCCAGCATTTT.

The rearrangement joins TRBV10-3 to TRBJ1-1; 7 nucleotides align to TRBD1. The CDR3 length is 16 residues. J gave up 1 base and V 1 base, and 6 bases lay outside the gene matches. The germline V gene has CDR1 ENHRY and CDR2 SYGVKD. The CDR3 DNA reads TGTGCCATCAGTGAGTATAGGACAGGCCAGAACACTGAAGCTTTCTTT. Protein: CAISEYRTGQNTEAFF.

The chain has TRBV4-1 and TRBJ2-3; D is unclear. The CDR3 consists of 15 residues. V was pared by 1 base and J by 2 bases, with 10 bases between. In germline, CDR1 is MGHRA, CDR2 YSYEKL. In DNA form, the CDR3 reads TGCGCCAGCAGCCAAGTGTCGCACTCCACAGATACGCAGTATTTT. Protein product: CASSQVSHSTDTQYF.

The rearrangement joins TRBV30 to TRBJ1-6, with no clear D. The CDR3 extends over 14 amino acids. Germline V gene lookup returns CDR1 GTSNPN and CDR2 SVGIG (reference sequence). The V end lost 4 bases, the J end lost 4 bases, and 11 bases lay between the germline ends. CDR3 DNA sequence: TGTGCCTGGAACGGACTGAGATATAATTCACCCCTCCACTTT. It yields the protein CAWNGLRYNSPLHF.

The chain carries TRBV7-7 and TRBJ2-5; 9 bases match TRBD1. The V and J ends lost 5 bases and 4 bases, in that order; junction bases with no gene match: 8. The CDR3 has 15 amino acids. Looked up from germline, CDR1 is SSHAT and CDR2 is FNYEAQ (reference sequence). The CDR3 DNA follows: TGTGCCAGCAGCGCTGGACAGGGGAGAGGAGAGACCCAGTACTTC. Its translation is CASSAGQGRGETQYF.

The rearrangement joins TRBV9 to TRBJ1-5; weak D call: TRBD1 (6 bases). Trimming shortened V by 0 bases and J by 2 bases, and 15 bases separated the two germline ends. This CDR3 is built from 17 residues. Germline V gene sequence: CDR1 SGDLS, CDR2 YYNGEE. The CDR3 nucleotides are TGTGCCAGCAGCGTAGGACAGGCACCAAGTCGCAATCAGCCCCAGCATTTT. This gives the protein CASSVGQAPSRNQPQHF.

This clone was observed a few times. The genes are TRBV4-3 and TRBJ2-7, with 9 bases that match TRBD2. The CDR3 extends over 15 amino acids. J was trimmed by 3 bases and V by 3 bases; bases with no gene match: 6. Germline CDR1 LGHNA, CDR2 YSLEER. The CDR3 DNA reads as TGCGCCAGCAGCCAGAAACTAGCGGGTGGCTACGAGCAGTACTTC. It translates to CASSQKLAGGYEQYF.

The V and J genes are TRBV29-1 and TRBJ1-1; a weak D match, TRBD1 (5 bases). The V end was cut by 7 bases, the J end by 8 bases, with 14 bases between. The CDR3 extends over 11 amino acids. Germline values: CDR1 SQVTM, CDR2 ANQGSEA. CDR3 DNA sequence: TGCAGCGGGGGACTGAAGGGAGAAGCTTTCTTT. Translated, it gives CSGGLKGEAFF.

The chain uses TRBV25-1 and TRBJ2-7; D perhaps matches TRBD2 (5 bases). Between the trimmed V and J ends, which lost 5 bases and 4 bases, there was a span of 9 bases. Germline V lookup: CDR1 MGHDK, CDR2 SYGVNS. The CDR3 covers 12 residues. CDR3 nucleotides: TGTGCCAGCAGTCATCGGGGTTACGAGCAGTACTTC. Its translation is CASSHRGYEQYF.

The genes are TRBV5-1 and TRBJ1-6, with a tentative D call TRBD1 (5 bases). Per germline, CDR1 SGHRS and CDR2 YFSETQ. With 0 bases removed from V and 6 bases from J, the gap between germline ends came to 13 bases. This CDR3 has 16 amino acids. CDR3: CASSLAGRTINSPLHF. The CDR3, as DNA: TGCGCCAGCAGCTTGGCAGGACGGACAATTAATTCACCCCTCCACTTT. Drawing the rest from reference TRBV5-1 and TRBJ1-6, the complete variable domain is KAGVTQTPRYLIKTRGQQVTLSCSPISGHRSVSWYQQTPGQGLQFLFEYFSETQRNKGNFPGRFSGRQFSNSRSEMNVSTLELGDSALYLCASSLAGRTINSPLHFGNGTRLTVT.

This rearrangement joins TRBV4-1 to TRBJ2-3; 15 nucleotides match TRBD2. Germline trimming cut 3 bases from V and 5 bases from J; bases unmatched to any gene: 6. In germline, CDR1 is MGHRA, CDR2 YSYEKL. The CDR3 totals 17 residues. CDR3 DNA: TGCGCCAGCAGCCATGGACTAGCGGGGGGGCCGGGAGATACGCAGTATTTT. Its translation: CASSHGLAGGPGDTQYF.

The V call is TRBV9, the J call TRBJ1-2, with D perhaps matching TRBD1 (6 bases). The CDR3 extends over 13 amino acids. From germline, CDR1 is SGDLS and CDR2 YYNGEE. Trimming pared 3 bases from V and 1 base from J, leaving 7 bases between. In nucleotides, the CDR3 is TGTGCCAGCAGCGAGGGACATAACTATGGCTACACCTTC. Protein product: CASSEGHNYGYTF.